These T cell receptor beta chains were read from a single sample in a study of OX40 agonist ivuxolimab in advanced cancers. TCRdb's table, derived via immunoSEQ multiplex PCR, lists solely in-frame clones and lacks some. The sample lists under 65,000 clones, about 85% occurring once. Sequenced here: CD4+ or CD8+ T cells sorted from blood, sampled in a trial of the OX40 agonist ivuxolimab. These receptors came from an adult with an advanced solid tumor such as melanoma, head and neck, liver or kidney cancer. Each CDR3 is given with its conserved first and last residue. A D gene is named only where the DNA matches it firmly. Clone size is stated in some rows and not others, as once, few, many or a class when expanded.

clone size | J gene | D gene | V gene | CDR3 DNA | CDR3 protein
few | TRBJ2-5 | TRBD2 | TRBV6-5 | TGTGCCAGCAGTCCCCCCCCTAGCGGGGAAGAGACCCAGTACTTC | CASSPPPSGEETQYF
NA | TRBJ2-2 | NA | TRBV10-1 | TGCGCCAGCAGTGAGTCGCCGGACCCCGGGGAGCTGTTTTTT | CASSESPDPGELFF
NA | TRBJ2-5 | TRBD2 | TRBV4-2 | TGTGCCAGCAGCCAAGAGCGGGGGGGCCAAGAGACCCAGTACTTC | CASSQERGGQETQYF
medium-sized | TRBJ1-2 | NA | TRBV19 | TGTGCCAGTAGCCCTTCGGGGACAAGCTATGGCTACACCTTC | CASSPSGTSYGYTF
NA | TRBJ2-2 | TRBD2 | TRBV4-3 | TGCGCCAGCAGCCCGCGCGTCGGGGGGGGCAAGTCCGGGGAGCTGTTTTTT | CASSPRVGGGKSGELFF
few | TRBJ1-5 | NA | TRBV27 | TGTGCCAGCAGTTTAGGGGCCAATCAGCCCCAGCATTTT | CASSLGANQPQHF
NA | TRBJ2-3 | TRBD1 | TRBV5-1 | TGCGCCAGCAGCCTTGGACAGGGGGACTTCACAGATACGCAGTATTTT | CASSLGQGDFTDTQYF
NA | TRBJ1-1 | NA | TRBV9 | TGTGCCAGCAGCCCCCCCCATGAGGGGAGGCCTGAAGCTTTCTTT | CASSPPHEGRPEAFF
NA | TRBJ1-5 | NA | TRBV6-6 | TGTGCCAGTGCGACCCCGACAGCGAGCAATCAGCCCCAGCATTTT | CASATPTASNQPQHF
NA | TRBJ1-1 | NA | TRBV11-3 | TGTGCCAGCAGCTTGAATGGCCCAGGGAACACTGAAGCTTTCTTT | CASSLNGPGNTEAFF
NA | TRBJ2-1 | TRBD1 | TRBV7-8 | TGTGCCAGCAGCTCGGAAGGGACAGGGTCCTACAATGAGCAGTTCTTC | CASSSEGTGSYNEQFF
NA | TRBJ1-5 | TRBD1 | TRBV27 | TGTGCCAGCAGTTTATCGGGACAGGGGATCCAGCCCCAGCATTTT | CASSLSGQGIQPQHF
NA | TRBJ2-7 | NA | TRBV6-5 | TGTGCCAGCACTGGAGGGGCCTACGAGCAGTACTTC | CASTGGAYEQYF
NA | TRBJ1-1 | NA | TRBV7-8 | TGTGCCAGCAGCTTACTAGTGAACACTGAAGCTTTCTTT | CASSLLVNTEAFF
NA | TRBJ2-5 | TRBD1 | TRBV5-4 | TGTGCCAGCAGCTGGGACAGCTCGTACCAAGAGACCCAGTACTTC | CASSWDSSYQETQYF
NA | TRBJ1-4 | NA | TRBV19 | TGTGCCAGTAGTGCTGGGTCCCCCCAGGGCAGCGTGTTTTTT | CASSAGSPQGSVFF
NA | TRBJ2-5 | TRBD2 | TRBV14 | TGTGCCAGCAGCCAAGAAGGGCGGGGGGGCCCCTCGTTTATCCAAGAGACCCAGTACTTC | CASSQEGRGGPSFIQETQYF
many | TRBJ2-7 | TRBD1 | TRBV7-6 | TGTGCCAGCAGCTTTCGGGACAGTGGGCCCTACGAGCAGTACTTC | CASSFRDSGPYEQYF
NA | TRBJ2-3 | NA | TRBV4-1 | TGCGCCAGCAGCCAAGGAGGGTTCTCAGGGGATACGCAGTATTTT | CASSQGGFSGDTQYF
NA | TRBJ2-1 | TRBD2 | TRBV7-8 | TGTGCCAGCAGTCCGACTAGCGGAGCCTACAATGAGCAGTTCTTC | CASSPTSGAYNEQFF
NA | TRBJ2-2 | NA | TRBV11-2 | TGTGCCAGCAGCTTAGTGGGGGGATCCGGGGAGCTGTTTTTT | CASSLVGGSGELFF
medium-sized | TRBJ1-5 | NA | TRBV7-9 | TGTGCCAGCAGCCCAGGACTTGATAGCAATCAGCCCCAGCATTTT | CASSPGLDSNQPQHF
NA | TRBJ2-2 | NA | TRBV29-1 | TGCAGCGTTGAAGATACGGGGAAGGGGGAGCGGGGAAGCACCGGGGAGCTGTTTTTT | CSVEDTGKGERGSTGELFF
NA | TRBJ1-6 | NA | TRBV4-2 | TGTGCCAGCAGCCAGGATCTACAGTTAGATAATTCACCCCTCCACTTT | CASSQDLQLDNSPLHF
NA | TRBJ2-3 | NA | TRBV5-4 | TGTGCCAGCAGCTTGTCAGGCGGAACTGGTGATACGCAGTATTTT | CASSLSGGTGDTQYF
NA | TRBJ1-6 | NA | TRBV5-1 | TGCGCCAGCAGCTTGGGACCCGTGAATTCACCCCTCCACTTT | CASSLGPVNSPLHF
NA | TRBJ2-2 | NA | TRBV13 | TGTGCCAGCAGCTTAGGCCTCGGGGAGGACACCGGGGAGCTGTTTTTT | CASSLGLGEDTGELFF
NA | TRBJ1-5 | TRBD1 | TRBV19 | TGTGCCAGTAGTATGAACAGGGGGTACAATCAGCCCCAGCATTTT | CASSMNRGYNQPQHF
NA | TRBJ2-1 | TRBD2 | TRBV13 | TGTGCCAGCAGTACTAGCGGGCATTACAATGAGCAGTTCTTC | CASSTSGHYNEQFF
once | TRBJ2-5 | NA | TRBV7-3 | TGTGCCAGCAGCTTAATCCCCGGACCTCGCGAAGAGACCCAGTACTTC | CASSLIPGPREETQYF
NA | TRBJ2-3 | TRBD1 | TRBV7-6 | TGTGCCAGCAGCCTCGGACAGGGCACAGATACGCAGTATTTT | CASSLGQGTDTQYF
NA | TRBJ2-2 | NA | TRBV7-9 | TGTGCCAGCAGCTTTACCGGGGAGCTGTTTTTT | CASSFTGELFF
NA | TRBJ1-2 | NA | TRBV4-3 | TGCGCCAGCAGCCAAGATCGAGGCTTGGGGTTTGGCTACACCTTC | CASSQDRGLGFGYTF
once | TRBJ2-7 | NA | TRBV7-9 | TGTGCCAGCAGATCCGACAGAACCAACTACGAGCAGTACTTC | CASRSDRTNYEQYF
once | TRBJ2-7 | NA | TRBV7-9 | TGTGCCAGCAGCTCAGACCTTACAGGGATACGCTACGAGCAGTACTTC | CASSSDLTGIRYEQYF
NA | TRBJ1-2 | NA | TRBV28 | TGTGCCAGCAGTTACGACAATAGCTATGGCTACACCTTC | CASSYDNSYGYTF
NA | TRBJ2-1 | NA | TRBV19 | TGTGCCAGTAGTATAGGGGGCAATGAGCAGTTCTTC | CASSIGGNEQFF
NA | TRBJ2-7 | NA | TRBV29-1 | TGCAGCGTTGTTGACAGTTTTTTGGAGCAGTACTTC | CSVVDSFLEQYF
once | TRBJ1-2 | TRBD1 | TRBV28 | TGTGCCAGCAGTGCGGACAGGGTGGTTTGGGGCTACACCTTC | CASSADRVVWGYTF
NA | TRBJ2-1 | NA | TRBV27 | TGTGCCAGCCACCCCCTTATGCCAAACTACAATGAGCAGTTCTTC | CASHPLMPNYNEQFF
NA | TRBJ2-3 | NA | TRBV2 | TGTGCCAGCAGTGTGGGGTCAGATACGCAGTATTTT | CASSVGSDTQYF
NA | TRBJ2-7 | NA | TRBV6-6 | TGTGCCAGCAGTTACTTGACAGTGGAAACCTACGAGCAGTACTTC | CASSYLTVETYEQYF
NA | TRBJ2-7 | NA | TRBV11-1 | TGTGCCAGCAGCTTAGGATCGTTCGAGCAGTACTTC | CASSLGSFEQYF
few | TRBJ1-1 | TRBD1 | TRBV6-6 | TGTGCCAGTCGGGACAGGGGCACCCCGAACACTGAAGCTTTCTTT | CASRDRGTPNTEAFF
NA | TRBJ1-1 | NA | TRBV7-9 | TGTGCCAGCAGCTTAGCGGGTGAAGCTTTCTTT | CASSLAGEAFF
NA | TRBJ1-2 | NA | TRBV6-1 | TGTGCCAGCCATATATTCTTAGATGGCTACACCTTC | CASHIFLDGYTF
NA | TRBJ2-3 | NA | TRBV13 | TGTGCCAGCAGCTTGGATTTTCCCAGCACAGATACGCAGTATTTT | CASSLDFPSTDTQYF
NA | TRBJ2-1 | NA | TRBV6-6 | TGTGCCAGCAGTTACACCCAGAGCTCCTACAATGAGCAGTTCTTC | CASSYTQSSYNEQFF
NA | TRBJ1-6 | NA | TRBV28 | TGTGCCAGCAATGAAACCTATAATTCACCCCTCCACTTT | CASNETYNSPLHF
once | TRBJ2-1 | NA | TRBV4-1 | TGCGCCAGCAGCCAAGCACCCTACAATGAGCAGTTCTTC | CASSQAPYNEQFF
NA | TRBJ2-7 | TRBD1 | TRBV6-1 | TGTGCCAGCAGTGAACTACAGGGGGTAAGGGCCTACGAGCAGTACTTC | CASSELQGVRAYEQYF
NA | TRBJ1-2 | NA | TRBV13 | TGTGCCAGCAGCTTAGGACAGGCTGGCTATGGCTACACCTTC | CASSLGQAGYGYTF
once | TRBJ2-3 | NA | TRBV14 | TGTGCCAGCAGCCAAGAAAAGTGGACAGATACGCAGTATTTT | CASSQEKWTDTQYF
NA | TRBJ1-1 | NA | TRBV11-2 | TGTGCCAGCAGCTTAGCCCCAGGGCGGGTAGGGAGGGGTTTGGCTTTCTTT | CASSLAPGRVGRGLAFF
NA | TRBJ2-1 | NA | TRBV19 | TGTGCCAGTACATGGGGGGGCCCTACGTACAATGAGCAGTTCTTC | CASTWGGPTYNEQFF
once | TRBJ2-1 | NA | TRBV7-9 | TGTGCCAGCAGCCCCATGGATGAGCAGTTCTTC | CASSPMDEQFF
NA | TRBJ1-1 | NA | TRBV14 | TGTGCCAGCAGCCTCCAAGGGGTTTTGGCTTTCTTT | CASSLQGVLAFF